What follows describes a single TCR beta chain. The sample belongs to a study of blood T cell repertoires in COVID-19. Study-level background: PBMCs, B-cell-depleted T cells, or T cells were the source of the cDNA or gDNA that made up the material.

Germline loops: CDR1 SGHVS, CDR2 FNYEAQ. The CDR3 has 14 residues. After removal of 8 bases from V and 9 bases from J, the junction contained 10 bases not matched to a gene. As handled by the study authors: Reference gene primers were amplified, and this amplification served to estimate nucleated cell counts. TCRdb's copy holds only in-frame clones and misses some; the assay was immunoSEQ multiplex PCR. V, J and clone size are those of that table, while D and trimming were read from the DNA. Seen here are about 90,000 clones, about 81% observed once, and the top ten hold about 12%. The sequence came from a human donor in a cohort sampled during active COVID-19. The rearrangement uses TRBV7-6 and TRBJ1-6; TRBD1 matches at 7 bases. The sequencing sample was made of peripheral blood. CDR3 in amino acids: CASGLGTVGSPLHF. The CDR3 nucleotides are TGTGCCAGCGGACTCGGGACAGTTGGTTCACCCCTCCACTTT.